The T cell receptor beta chain under discussion was sequenced for a study of blood T cells in healthy people across ages. Study-wide results and caveats: Older age coincided with a roughly linear decline in TCR beta diversity per million T cells.

V shed 6 bases and J 9 bases; nucleotides not matched to a gene: 3. The CDR3 runs 13 residues. Germline lookup yields CDR1 MNHEY and CDR2 SVGAGI. Peripheral blood was drawn, ten milliliters per donor. With each sample, at least 5 micrograms of total RNA were extracted. This clonotype came up once. As yet, its antigen is unknown. Sample-barcoded 5' priming and a J-beta primer mix drove a second PCR of about 6 to 12 cycles. Every sample gave at least 3 million paired-end reads containing CDR3. TCRdb re-called the 5' RACE reads through MiXCR, storing one row per CDR3 protein. This table has about 670,000 distinct CDR3 sequences, around 43% appearing once.

The sequenced sample was blood. This clonotype was obtained from a man older than 75 in good health. This chain uses TRBV6-5 with TRBJ2-1; the match to TRBD2 covers 12 bases. CDR3 residues: CASRTSGRSEQFF. CDR3 DNA sequence: TGTGCCAGCAGGACTAGCGGGAGAAGTGAGCAGTTCTTC.